This record looks at one T cell receptor beta chain sequence and its context. Its antigen is unidentified. The PCR used 60 Vbeta and 13 Jbeta primers. Authors' analysis steps: Roughly 11 million of the about 80 million unique TCR beta chains counted in a later analysis were shared. Clones were read by immunoSEQ multiplex PCR, and TCRdb kept only the in-frame ones, dropping some. From that table come the V and J calls and clone size; the DNA was used to work out D and trimming. The sample holds 150,000 to 200,000 clones, more than 75% seen once. The sample belongs to a study of cytomegalovirus exposure and HLA in healthy donors. The study, taken as a whole, reports: Specificity for CMV antigens was confirmed in vitro for three of the CMV-associated chains.

The receptor comes from a woman aged 25 to 39 in good health and CMV-seropositive. What was sequenced was PBMCs.

CDR3 sequence reads: CASSQITSGADTQYF. CDR3 DNA sequence: TGCGCCAGCAGCCAAATTACTAGCGGGGCAGATACGCAGTATTTT. The rearrangement links TRBV4-3 to TRBJ2-3; 10 bases line up with TRBD2. J was trimmed by 4 bases and V by 2 bases; bases with no gene match: 3. CDR1 LGHNA and CDR2 YSLEER come from the germline V gene. The CDR3 extends over 15 amino acids.